The rows below give T cell receptor beta chains drawn from one sample of a study of blood T cell repertoires in COVID-19. Clones were read by immunoSEQ multiplex PCR, and TCRdb kept only the in-frame ones, dropping some. Counted here are more than 200,000 clones, over 75% occurring once; the ten biggest clones make up about 4.5%. Sequencing was carried out using peripheral blood. The receptors shown here come from a man aged 50-59 years with acute or convalescent COVID-19. Both conserved end residues are part of each CDR3. Each record gives: V gene, J gene, clone size, D gene, CDR3 DNA, CDR3 protein. The D gene is left open where the match is weak. Clone size is not always given. Where it is, it says once, few, many or a class for expanded clones.

V: TRBV7-2
J: TRBJ1-2
size: .
D: .
DNA: TGTGCCAGCAGCTTAGACGGTAAAAACTATGGCTACACCTTC
CDR3: CASSLDGKNYGYTF

V: TRBV5-4
J: TRBJ1-2
size: .
D: TRBD1
DNA: TGTGCCAGCAGTCTTGACAGGGAGTATGGCTACACCTTC
CDR3: CASSLDREYGYTF

V: TRBV27
J: TRBJ1-2
size: .
D: TRBD1
DNA: TGTGCCAGCAGTTTGGACAGGGACTATGGCTACACCTTC
CDR3: CASSLDRDYGYTF

V: TRBV25-1
J: TRBJ2-2
size: .
D: TRBD1
DNA: TGTGCCAGCAGTGGACAGGGGACCGGGGAGCTGTTTTTT
CDR3: CASSGQGTGELFF

V: TRBV15
J: TRBJ1-1
size: .
D: .
DNA: TGTGCCACCAGCAGAGATCGAGGCACTGAAGCTTTCTTT
CDR3: CATSRDRGTEAFF

V: TRBV27
J: TRBJ1-2
size: .
D: .
DNA: TGTGCCAGCAGCCCAGTGGGGCTCGGGGGCTACACCTTC
CDR3: CASSPVGLGGYTF

V: TRBV23-1
J: TRBJ1-1
size: .
D: TRBD1
DNA: TGCGCCAGCAGTCAACCGCGACAGGGGGCGGACACTGAAGCTTTCTTT
CDR3: CASSQPRQGADTEAFF

V: TRBV15
J: TRBJ1-2
size: few
D: .
DNA: TGTGCCACCAGCAGAGATCAGGCCCAGCATGGCTACACCTTC
CDR3: CATSRDQAQHGYTF

V: TRBV18
J: TRBJ1-1
size: .
D: .
DNA: TGTGCCAGCTCACTACGGGACAATAGGAACACTGAAGCTTTCTTT
CDR3: CASSLRDNRNTEAFF

V: TRBV6-1
J: TRBJ1-2
size: once
D: TRBD1
DNA: TGTGCCAGCAGTGAAGCTCCGGGACAGATCTATGGCTACACCTTC
CDR3: CASSEAPGQIYGYTF

V: TRBV19
J: TRBJ1-2
size: .
D: .
DNA: TGTGCCAGTAGGGACATTAACTATGGCTACACCTTC
CDR3: CASRDINYGYTF

V: TRBV7-2
J: TRBJ1-5
size: .
D: TRBD1
DNA: TGTGCCAGCAGCCCCCCCGGGACAGGTGATCAGCCCCAGCATTTT
CDR3: CASSPPGTGDQPQHF

V: TRBV10-1
J: TRBJ1-3
size: .
D: .
DNA: TGCGCCAGCAGTGCTGGCGGCCTCTCTGGAAACACCATATATTTT
CDR3: CASSAGGLSGNTIYF

V: TRBV29-1
J: TRBJ1-1
size: .
D: .
DNA: TGCAGCGTTGATTCAAGGGGAGGCACTGAAGCTTTCTTT
CDR3: CSVDSRGGTEAFF

V: TRBV6-2/TRBV6-3
J: TRBJ2-1
size: .
D: TRBD2
DNA: TGTGCCAGCAGTTACTCTCTAGCGGGGTTCGATGAGCAGTTCTTC
CDR3: CASSYSLAGFDEQFF

V: TRBV6-1
J: TRBJ2-7
size: .
D: .
DNA: TGTGCCAGCAGTGAAAGTCTCCGTGCGGGGGCCTCCGGCGAGCAGTACTTC
CDR3: CASSESLRAGASGEQYF

V: TRBV30
J: TRBJ1-5
size: .
D: TRBD1
DNA: TGTGCCTGGGGGACAGCTTATAGCAATCAGCCCCAGCATTTT
CDR3: CAWGTAYSNQPQHF

V: TRBV6-6
J: TRBJ1-5
size: .
D: TRBD1
DNA: TGTGCCAGCAGTCCCCGGGACAGGGGGTTAATTAATCAGCCCCAGCATTTT
CDR3: CASSPRDRGLINQPQHF

V: TRBV2
J: TRBJ1-5
size: .
D: TRBD1
DNA: TGTGCCAGCAGTGCCCACCCACAGGGGGCGAATCAGCCCCAGCATTTT
CDR3: CASSAHPQGANQPQHF

V: TRBV19
J: TRBJ2-5
size: once
D: TRBD1
DNA: TGTGCCAGTAGTATCGGACAGGGGGTAGCGGGGGAGACCCAGTACTTC
CDR3: CASSIGQGVAGETQYF

V: TRBV5-1
J: TRBJ2-2
size: .
D: .
DNA: TGCGCCAGCAGCTTGGTAAACGGGAACACCGGGGAGCTGTTTTTT
CDR3: CASSLVNGNTGELFF

V: TRBV5-5
J: TRBJ1-2
size: .
D: .
DNA: TGTGCCAGCAGCTTGCGGAGGGACCGTGGTGGCTACACCTTC
CDR3: CASSLRRDRGGYTF

V: TRBV20-1
J: TRBJ1-4
size: .
D: TRBD1
DNA: TGCAGTGCTAGTGGGACAGTTAATGAAAAACTGTTTTTT
CDR3: CSASGTVNEKLFF

V: TRBV6-5
J: TRBJ1-1
size: .
D: TRBD1
DNA: TGTGCCAGCAGCACCACAGGGGGTTACACTGAAGCTTTCTTT
CDR3: CASSTTGGYTEAFF

V: TRBV27
J: TRBJ1-1
size: .
D: TRBD1
DNA: TGTGCCAGCAGAAAAGGGGGCAACCCGAACACTGAAGCTTTCTTT
CDR3: CASRKGGNPNTEAFF

V: TRBV18
J: TRBJ2-3
size: .
D: TRBD2
DNA: TGTGCCAGCTCTAGCGGGGCCAGCACAGATACGCAGTATTTT
CDR3: CASSSGASTDTQYF

V: TRBV3-1/TRBV3-2
J: TRBJ2-1
size: .
D: .
DNA: TGTGCCAGCAGCCAAGATTGGGAGTCCCCTTACAATGAGCAGTTCTTC
CDR3: CASSQDWESPYNEQFF

V: TRBV13
J: TRBJ1-2
size: .
D: .
DNA: TGTGCCAGCAGATTAAAGGCCCGGGACTATGGCTACACCTTC
CDR3: CASRLKARDYGYTF

V: TRBV18
J: TRBJ1-1
size: once
D: .
DNA: TGTGCCAGCTCACCACCTTCCATGAACACTGAAGCTTTCTTT
CDR3: CASSPPSMNTEAFF

V: TRBV18
J: TRBJ1-6
size: once
D: .
DNA: TGTGCCAGCTCACCGGGAGAGGGTAATTCACCCCTCCACTTT
CDR3: CASSPGEGNSPLHF

V: TRBV12-3/TRBV12-4
J: TRBJ2-1
size: .
D: .
DNA: TGTGCCAGCAGTTTCCGACTTCGCAATGAGCAGTTCTTC
CDR3: CASSFRLRNEQFF

V: TRBV7-9
J: TRBJ1-6
size: .
D: .
DNA: TGTGCCAGCAGTCAAGTGGCGGATTCACCCCTCCACTTT
CDR3: CASSQVADSPLHF

V: TRBV14
J: TRBJ2-5
size: few
D: .
DNA: TGTGCCAGCAGTAAAGCAGGGTCCTCTGAGACCCAGTACTTC
CDR3: CASSKAGSSETQYF

V: TRBV2
J: TRBJ1-5
size: .
D: TRBD1
DNA: TGTGCCAGCACCCGGACAGGGTTCAGCAATCAGCCCCAGCATTTT
CDR3: CASTRTGFSNQPQHF

V: TRBV7-2
J: TRBJ2-5
size: .
D: TRBD1
DNA: TGTGCCAGCAGCTTAGTGGGGGACAGGGGGCGCCAACAAGAGACCCAGTACTTC
CDR3: CASSLVGDRGRQQETQYF

V: TRBV2
J: TRBJ1-5
size: once
D: TRBD1
DNA: TGTGCCAGCAGTTTACAGGGGGCGAATCAGCCCCAGCATTTT
CDR3: CASSLQGANQPQHF

V: TRBV20-1
J: TRBJ1-6
size: .
D: .
DNA: TGCAGTGCTAGTCGCGGCAGGGCTTCCTATAATTCACCCCTCCACTTT
CDR3: CSASRGRASYNSPLHF

V: TRBV27
J: TRBJ1-2
size: .
D: .
DNA: TGTGCCAGCAGTCCCCCCCGGGGGTACTATGGCTACACCTTC
CDR3: CASSPPRGYYGYTF

V: TRBV2
J: TRBJ1-2
size: .
D: TRBD1
DNA: TGTGCCAGCAGGCGACAGGGATCCTATGGCTACACCTTC
CDR3: CASRRQGSYGYTF

V: TRBV6-5
J: TRBJ1-5
size: .
D: TRBD1
DNA: TGTGCCAGCACCCTTGACAGGGGGCCCGATCAGCCCCAGCATTTT
CDR3: CASTLDRGPDQPQHF

V: TRBV5-1
J: TRBJ2-3
size: .
D: .
DNA: TGCGCCAGCAGCTTGGAACGACTTTGGGATACGCAGTATTTT
CDR3: CASSLERLWDTQYF

V: TRBV5-6
J: TRBJ1-2
size: .
D: TRBD1
DNA: TGTGCCAGCAGCTTGGGGACAGGGGGCAGTGGCTACACCTTC
CDR3: CASSLGTGGSGYTF

V: TRBV14
J: TRBJ1-1
size: .
D: .
DNA: TGTGCCAGCAGCCTATCCGGGAACACTGAAGCTTTCTTT
CDR3: CASSLSGNTEAFF

V: TRBV5-4
J: TRBJ1-6
size: .
D: .
DNA: TGTGCCAGCAGCTTTACCCCAGGAAGGAACTCACCCCTCCACTTT
CDR3: CASSFTPGRNSPLHF

V: TRBV13
J: TRBJ1-1
size: .
D: .
DNA: TGTGCCAGCAGCTTAGGCCAATCCAGTGTGAATACTTTCTTT
CDR3: CASSLGQSSVNTFF

V: TRBV3-1/TRBV3-2
J: TRBJ1-3
size: .
D: TRBD1
DNA: TGTGCCAGCAGCCGAACACAGGGGTTTTCTGGAAACACCATATATTTT
CDR3: CASSRTQGFSGNTIYF

V: TRBV6-5
J: TRBJ1-5
size: .
D: .
DNA: TGTGCCAGCAGTTACTCGTACGGTAGCAATCAGCCCCAGCATTTT
CDR3: CASSYSYGSNQPQHF

V: TRBV7-9
J: TRBJ1-5
size: .
D: TRBD1
DNA: TGTGCCAGCAGCTCCGACAGGGGGCGTAATCAGCCCCAGCATTTT
CDR3: CASSSDRGRNQPQHF